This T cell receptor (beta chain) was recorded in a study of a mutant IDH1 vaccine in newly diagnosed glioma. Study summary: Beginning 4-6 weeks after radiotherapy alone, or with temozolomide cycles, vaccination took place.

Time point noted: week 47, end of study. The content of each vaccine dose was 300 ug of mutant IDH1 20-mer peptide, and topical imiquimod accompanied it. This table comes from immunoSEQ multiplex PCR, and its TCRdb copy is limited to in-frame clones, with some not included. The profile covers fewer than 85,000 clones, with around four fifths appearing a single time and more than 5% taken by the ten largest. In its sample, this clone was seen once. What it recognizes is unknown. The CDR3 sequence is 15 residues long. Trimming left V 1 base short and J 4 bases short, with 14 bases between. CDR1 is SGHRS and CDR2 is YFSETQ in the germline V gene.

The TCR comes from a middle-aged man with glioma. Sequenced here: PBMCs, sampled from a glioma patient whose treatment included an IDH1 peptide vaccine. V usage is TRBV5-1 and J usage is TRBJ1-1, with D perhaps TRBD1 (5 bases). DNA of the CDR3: TGCGCCAGCAGCTTGACAGAAGGGGCCTCCACTGAAGCTTTCTTT. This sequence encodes CASSLTEGASTEAFF.